Listed here is a single T cell receptor (beta chain). CDR3 length: 13 amino acids. CDR1 and CDR2 (germline): MNHEY, SVGAGI. V lost 2 bases and J lost 4, with 8 bases in between. This record comes from a study of blood T cell repertoires in COVID-19. The overall study: Acute and convalescent COVID-19 samples came from the United States, Italy and Spain. T cells, B-cell-depleted T cells, or PBMCs supplied cDNA or gDNA.

Original methodology: Amplification from reference gene primers served as the basis for estimated nucleated cell counts. TCRdb's table, derived via immunoSEQ multiplex PCR, lists solely in-frame clones and lacks some. D and trimming come from the DNA, and the V and J calls and clone size come from that table. The repertoire holds 200,000 to 250,000 clones, with about nine tenths as singletons. Sequenced input: peripheral blood. The genes are TRBV6-5 and TRBJ1-2; tentatively, D is TRBD1 (5 bases). The clonotype originates from a man in his thirties or forties with COVID-19, enrolled during active disease. The CDR3 sequence is CASSYGTVYGYTF. The DNA of the CDR3 is TGTGCCAGCAGTTACGGGACTGTCTATGGCTACACCTTC.